This T cell receptor (beta chain) was captured by sequencing in a study of T cells after yellow fever vaccination. Study-wide background: Those fractions that held only low numbers of cells were prepared using the SMART-Seq v4 Ultra Low Input RNA kit. General study findings and limits: Within FACS-sorted repertoires, abundant clonotypes contaminating from the bulk population could be present.

With regard to this clonotype: Its cognate antigen is unknown.

By 5'RACE template switching, TCR cDNA was produced, with a universal primer site and UMIs added in the process. TCRdb reanalysed the 5' RACE reads using MiXCR and keeps one entry per CDR3 protein. The repertoire holds about 210,000 distinct CDR3 sequences, with under 3.5% as singletons. The CDR3 has 16 amino acids. V was pared by 0 bases and J by 4 bases, with 14 bases between. CDR1 SGHNT and CDR2 YYREEE come from the germline V gene (reference sequence). The material was CD4+ T cells sorted from PBMCs, obtained 10 days after the yellow fever booster vaccination. The source is a young man who received the YFV17D yellow fever vaccine. The chain combines TRBV5-4 with TRBJ2-1; unclear D gene. DNA of the CDR3: TGTGCCAGCAGCTTGGCCCTAGTTGGAATTTACAATGAGCAGTTCTTC. Translation gives CASSLALVGIYNEQFF. Together with reference TRBV5-4 and TRBJ2-1, the CDR3 gives the full variable domain: ETGVTQSPTHLIKTRGQQVTLRCSSQSGHNTVSWYQQALGQGPQFIFQYYREEENGRGNFPPRFSGLQFPNYSSELNVNALELDDSALYLCASSLALVGIYNEQFFGPGTRLTVL.